The 11 T cell receptor beta chains in this list originate from one sample, sequenced in a study of blood T cells in healthy people across ages. The second PCR ran about 6 to 11 cycles with a sample-barcoded 5' primer and J-beta primers. TCRdb fed the 5' RACE reads into MiXCR, producing one record per CDR3 protein. The sample records about 1 million distinct CDR3 sequences, 35% to 55% being singletons. The specimen sequenced was blood. These receptors all stem from a woman aged 55-70 years in good health.

This clonotype appeared a few times. This rearrangement joins TRBV10-3 to TRBJ2-1; the match to TRBD2 covers 10 bases. In germline, CDR1 is ENHRY, CDR2 SYGVKD. The junction had 7 bases not matched to a gene; V was cut back by 0 bases and J by 5 bases. The CDR3 covers 17 residues. DNA of the CDR3: TGTGCCATCAGTGAGTCGAGGAGACTAGCGGGTAACAATGAGCAGTTCTTC. Translation: CAISESRRLAGNNEQFF.

CDR3 sequence: CASSLGGSWDTQYF. CDR3 DNA: TGTGCCAGCAGCTTGGGGGGCAGTTGGGATACGCAGTATTTT. This chain connects TRBV7-2 to TRBJ2-3; possibly TRBD1 or TRBD2 for D (6 bases each). V lost 3 bases and J 6 bases, leaving 13 bases between the germline ends. CDR1 is SGHTA, CDR2 FQGNSA, per germline. This CDR3 comprises 14 residues. Full variable domain (missing parts from reference TRBV7-2 and TRBJ2-3): GAGVSQSPSNKVTEKGKDVELRCDPISGHTALYWYRQSLGQGLEFLIYFQGNSAPDKSGLPSDRFSAERTGGSVSTLTIQRTQQEDSAVYLCASSLGGSWDTQYFGPGTRLTVL.

This clonotype was detected only a few times. This chain joins TRBV29-1 and TRBJ2-7; 7 bases are shared with TRBD2. Per germline, CDR1 SQVTM and CDR2 ANQGSEA. The CDR3 is 13 residues long. The ends lost 7 bases at V and 2 bases at J; junction bases unmatched: 8. In DNA, the CDR3 is TGCAGCGCTAAAACGGGGGGAACCTACGAGCAGTACTTC. This codes for CSAKTGGTYEQYF.

The chain uses TRBV5-1 and TRBJ2-7, with D perhaps matching TRBD2 (5 bases). The CDR3 loop spans 14 amino acids. Trimming removed 4 bases at V and 5 bases at J, with 16 bases between. Germline lookup yields CDR1 SGHRS and CDR2 YFSETQ. CDR3: CASSPRGAVDEQYF. CDR3 DNA: TGCGCCAGCAGCCCTCGGGGAGCGGTAGACGAGCAGTACTTC.

The V and J genes are TRBV2 and TRBJ1-2, with D uncertain. V lost 4 bases, J lost 1 base, and 10 bases lay in between. CDR1 is SNHLY and CDR2 is FYNNEI in the germline V gene. The CDR3 length is 14 residues. The CDR3 region is CASSADNLNYGYTF. In DNA form, the CDR3 reads TGTGCCAGCAGTGCCGACAATCTTAACTATGGCTACACCTTC.

Worth noting for this clonotype: A much larger clone lies one base from this, so it may be a read error. The J gene is TRBJ2-7, the V gene TRBV27, with no clear D. The CDR3 is made up of 12 amino acids. CDR1 MNHEY and CDR2 SMNVEV come from the germline V gene (reference sequence). CDR3 DNA sequence: TGTGCCAGCAGTCCAGCTCCTTACGAGCTGTACTTC. This encodes CASSPAPYELYF.

In its sample, this clonotype was seen a few times. CDR3 protein: CASSRWTEQETQYF. As DNA, the CDR3 is TGTGCCAGCAGCCGATGGACAGAGCAAGAGACCCAGTACTTC. The chain has TRBV7-9 and TRBJ2-5; possibly TRBD1 for D (6 bases). The V gene's germline CDR1 is SEHNR and CDR2 FQNEAQ (reference sequence). There are 14 residues in the CDR3. The V end was cut by 5 bases, the J end by 2 bases, with 12 bases between.

The sample holds a few counts of this clonotype. The rearrangement joins TRBV6-2 or TRBV6-3 to TRBJ2-6, with TRBD2 as a possible D gene (6 bases). The germline gives CDR1 MNHEY, CDR2 SVGEGT. This CDR3 region has 17 residues. V lost 8 bases and J lost 2, with 19 bases in between. The CDR3 coding sequence is TGTGCCAGCTGCCCCCATACGCCGGGGGCTGGGGCCAACGTCCTGACTTTC. Protein product: CASCPHTPGAGANVLTF.

This clonotype was seen only a few times. The rearrangement uses TRBV7-2 and TRBJ2-3, with 7 bases identical to TRBD2. Trimming removed 2 bases from V and 5 bases from J; junction bases left unmatched: 4. Germline CDR1 reads SGHTA; CDR2 reads FQGNSA. This CDR3 has 14 residues. CDR3 DNA sequence: TGTGCCAGCAGCTTAAGTCTAGCGGTAGATACGCAGTATTTT. Its translation is CASSLSLAVDTQYF. Full variable domain (outside the CDR3, taken from reference TRBV7-2 and TRBJ2-3): GAGVSQSPSNKVTEKGKDVELRCDPISGHTALYWYRQSLGQGLEFLIYFQGNSAPDKSGLPSDRFSAERTGGSVSTLTIQRTQQEDSAVYLCASSLSLAVDTQYFGPGTRLTVL.

Turning to this clonotype: Sequence at one end of the junction differs from germline and may be a read error. The V and J genes are TRBV12-3 or TRBV12-4 and TRBJ2-1, with TRBD2 matching 15 bases. This CDR3 has 17 residues. The CDR3 is CASSFGTSGRSYSEQFF. The CDR3 coding sequence is TGTGCCAGCAGTTTCGGGACTAGCGGGAGGTCCTACAGTGAGCAGTTCTTC.

This clonotype appeared many times. The chain employs TRBV4-2 and TRBJ1-4, with 8 nucleotides matching TRBD1. V was pared by 1 base and J by 4 bases, with 5 bases of the junction left unmatched. CDR1 and CDR2 (germline): LGHNA, YNFKEQ. This CDR3 contains 16 residues. CDR3: CASSQGQGLDNEKLFF. For the CDR3, the DNA is TGTGCCAGCAGCCAAGGACAGGGGTTGGATAATGAAAAACTGTTTTTT.